The next 25 T cell receptor beta chains were all read from a single sample in a study of blood T cell repertoires in COVID-19. Clones were sequenced by immunoSEQ multiplex PCR, and TCRdb holds only the in-frame ones, with some missing. The data contain approximately 28,000 clones, under 95% of them singletons. Sequenced input: peripheral blood. The source of these receptors is a man aged 65 to 85 with active or convalescent COVID-19.

V usage is TRBV11-1 and J usage is TRBJ2-1, with 11 bases that match TRBD2. The CDR3 is made up of 16 amino acids. The germline V gene has CDR1 SGHAT and CDR2 FQDESV (reference sequence). With V trimmed by 5 bases and J by 3 bases, 6 bases remained unmatched. The chain's CDR3 is CASSAFLAGGYNEQFF. CDR3 in DNA: TGTGCCAGCAGCGCCTTTCTAGCGGGAGGCTACAATGAGCAGTTCTTC.

This chain uses TRBV5-6 with TRBJ1-2, with D uncertain. Per germline, CDR1 SGHDT and CDR2 YYEEEE. The CDR3 is 16 residues long. V lost 4 bases to trimming and J lost 2 bases, with 18 bases between them. The CDR3 sequence is CASSADMSSTNYGYTF. The CDR3 DNA is TGTGCCAGCAGCGCAGACATGAGCTCAACGAACTATGGCTACACCTTC.

The chain combines TRBV3-1 (or the pseudogene TRBV3-2) with TRBJ2-3; no firm D call. Germline V lookup: CDR1 LGHDT, CDR2 YNNKEL (reference sequence). V lost 3 bases, J lost 4 bases, and 8 bases lay in between. The CDR3 has 13 residues. The CDR3 sequence is CASSQGSADTQYF. CDR3 nucleotide sequence: TGTGCCAGCAGCCAGGGCTCCGCAGATACGCAGTATTTT.

This clone was detected only once. The chain couples TRBV19 to TRBJ2-7, with TRBD2 identical over 8 bases. The CDR3 runs to 14 residues. The J segment lost 7 bases and the V segment lost 1 base, leaving 6 bases of the junction unmatched. Germline lookup yields CDR1 LNHDA and CDR2 SQIVND (reference sequence). The CDR3 protein is CASSIGTSGGEQYF. The CDR3 coding sequence is TGTGCCAGTAGTATAGGTACTAGCGGAGGTGAGCAGTACTTC. Supplemented by reference TRBV19 and TRBJ2-7, the full variable domain reads DGGITQSPKYLFRKEGQNVTLSCEQNLNHDAMYWYRQDPGQGLRLIYYSQIVNDFQKGDIAEGYSVSREKKESFPLTVTSAQKNPTAFYLCASSIGTSGGEQYFGPGTRLTVT.

The rearrangement uses TRBV9 and TRBJ1-1; 11 bases line up with TRBD1. V trimming: 4 bases; J trimming: 1 base; junction bases outside the gene matches: 6. Germline CDR1 reads SGDLS; CDR2 reads YYNGEE. This CDR3 spans 16 amino acids. CDR3 bases: TGTGCCAGCAGCCGAGGGGACAGGGGGACGAACACTGAAGCTTTCTTT. This codes for CASSRGDRGTNTEAFF.

The chain links TRBV19 to TRBJ2-5, with 10 bases fitting TRBD2. CDR3 size: 19 residues. Trimming removed 7 bases from V and 5 bases from J; junction bases left unmatched: 22. Germline CDR1 is LNHDA and CDR2 is SQIVND (reference sequence). CDR3 sequence reads: CASTDRAGGPLRFLETQYF. CDR3 DNA: TGTGCCAGTACCGACCGAGCGGGAGGGCCACTTCGCTTTCTCGAGACCCAGTACTTC.

V gene TRBV6-6 combines with J gene TRBJ1-2, with 7 bases matching TRBD1. Trimming took 6 bases from V and 1 from J; bases not matched to a gene: 8. The germline V gene encodes CDR1 MNHNY and CDR2 SVGAGI (reference sequence). CDR3 length: 15 residues. CDR3 residues: CASRGTATFNYGYTF. The CDR3 DNA follows: TGTGCCAGCAGGGGGACAGCTACCTTTAACTATGGCTACACCTTC.

This chain links TRBV4-3 with TRBJ2-5; TRBD2 agrees at 7 bases. CDR1 is LGHNA and CDR2 is YSLEER in the germline V gene. V lost 2 bases, J lost 1 base, and 7 bases stayed unmatched. The CDR3 runs 16 residues. DNA of the CDR3: TGCGCCAGCAGCCAATTCTCTACGGGGGGCCAAGAGACCCAGTACTTC. Translation: CASSQFSTGGQETQYF.

This chain links TRBV11-1 with TRBJ2-2; 11 nucleotides align to TRBD1. The ends lost 1 base at V and 6 bases at J; junction bases unmatched: 1. Per the germline V gene, CDR1 is SGHAT and CDR2 is FQDESV (reference sequence). This CDR3 is 15 amino acids long. The CDR3 DNA is TGTGCCAGCAGCTTAGGGGGACAGGGGGCCGGGGAGCTGTTTTTT. It encodes CASSLGGQGAGELFF.

This clone was seen a single time. The chain combines TRBV6-5 with TRBJ2-3; D remains ambiguous. Per germline, CDR1 MNHEY and CDR2 SVGAGI. The CDR3 covers 14 residues. The germline V and J ends were trimmed by 0 bases and 6 bases, with 10 bases remaining between them. The CDR3 here is CASSYSRGGDTQYF. The CDR3 DNA reads as TGTGCCAGCAGTTACTCGAGAGGTGGGGATACGCAGTATTTT.

This rearrangement joins TRBV28 to TRBJ1-1, with D unresolved. CDR3 size: 12 residues. Trimming took 6 bases from V and 7 from J, leaving 12 bases between them. Germline-derived CDR1 and CDR2 are MDHEN and SYDVKM. CDR3 protein: CASRDGYYEAFF. The CDR3 region has the DNA TGTGCCAGCAGGGATGGGTACTATGAAGCTTTCTTT.

V usage is TRBV5-1 and J usage is TRBJ1-1, with 10 bases identical to TRBD1. Trimming removed 4 bases from V and 7 bases from J; junction bases left unmatched: 4. Germline CDR1 and CDR2: SGHRS and YFSETQ. This CDR3 contains 13 residues. The DNA for the CDR3 is TGCGCCAGCAGCCCTCGGACAGGGGGTGAAGCTTTCTTT. Its translation: CASSPRTGGEAFF.

This chain joins TRBV23-1 and TRBJ2-1; tentative D call: TRBD2 (5 bases). TRBV23-1 is an ORF; its function is uncertain. The V end was cut by 4 bases, the J end by 4 bases, with 26 bases between. The CDR3 length is 19 residues. The CDR3 bases are TGCGCCAGCAGTCCATCGGTGAGAGGGCCCCGAGTACGATACAATGAGCAGTTCTTC. The encoded protein is CASSPSVRGPRVRYNEQFF.

The chain combines TRBV27 with TRBJ2-3; possibly TRBD1 for D (5 bases). The germline CDR1 and CDR2 sequences are MNHEY and SMNVEV (reference sequence). The V gene lost 4 bases and the J gene lost 4 bases, with 15 bases spanning the gap. CDR3 size: 15 residues. CDR3 in DNA: TGTGCCAGCAGTTCTCCGTTTCAGGGTGCAGATACGCAGTATTTT. Protein: CASSSPFQGADTQYF.

The J gene is TRBJ2-5, the V gene TRBV12-3 or TRBV12-4; D is possibly TRBD1 (5 bases). CDR3 length: 13 residues. With 7 bases removed from V and 1 base from J, the gap between germline ends came to 10 bases. CDR3 bases: TGTGCCAGCAACCGACAGCCCCAAGAGACCCAGTACTTC. It is translated as CASNRQPQETQYF.

The chain joins TRBV27 to TRBJ2-3, with 10 nucleotides matching TRBD2. Germline V CDR1 and CDR2: MNHEY, SMNVEV (reference sequence). The CDR3 consists of 17 residues. Germline trimming cut 2 bases from V and 4 bases from J; bases unmatched to any gene: 9. CDR3 nucleotide sequence: TGTGCCAGCAGTTTAGCTAGCGGGAGTGGGGTCGCAGATACGCAGTATTTT. It codes for CASSLASGSGVADTQYF.

This sequence joins TRBV3-1 (or the pseudogene TRBV3-2) and TRBJ2-3; D is uncertain. This CDR3 spans 14 amino acids. V lost 1 base and J 6 bases, leaving 11 bases between the germline ends. Germline CDR1 reads LGHDT; CDR2 reads YNNKEL (reference sequence). The CDR3 spells CASSQGPLADTQYF. As DNA, the CDR3 is TGTGCCAGCAGCCAAGGGCCGTTGGCCGATACGCAGTATTTT.

This chain uses TRBV5-1 with TRBJ2-3; 10 bases map to TRBD2. Germline-derived CDR1 and CDR2 are SGHRS and YFSETQ. The CDR3 contains 18 residues. V gave up 5 bases and J gave up 5 bases; unmatched junction bases: 17. This CDR3 is CASSSTGTSAGRGDTQYF. The CDR3, as DNA: TGCGCCAGCAGTTCAACTGGGACTAGCGCCGGCCGAGGAGATACGCAGTATTTT.

The gene calls are TRBV5-6 and TRBJ2-7; 10 positions agree with TRBD1. This CDR3 spans 15 amino acids. CDR1 SGHDT and CDR2 YYEEEE come from the germline V gene. Unmatched junction bases numbered 5, after V lost 2 bases and J lost 3 bases. The CDR3: CASSFRDRGHYEQYF. Here the CDR3 DNA reads TGTGCCAGCAGCTTCCGGGACAGGGGACACTACGAGCAGTACTTC.

V usage is TRBV6-5 and J usage is TRBJ2-7, with a weak D call TRBD2 (6 bases). The CDR3 totals 14 residues. Trimming removed 8 bases at V and 0 bases at J, with 14 bases between. The V gene's germline CDR1 is MNHEY and CDR2 SVGAGI. CDR3 region: CASLGKEGSYEQYV. Here the CDR3 DNA reads TGTGCCAGCTTGGGGAAGGAGGGCTCCTACGAGCAGTACGTC.

The rearrangement uses TRBV7-8 and TRBJ1-3, with D possibly TRBD1 on 5 matching bases. The CDR3 contains 13 residues. V was cut by 10 bases and J by 1 base, with 11 bases left in between. Germline assignment: CDR1 SGHVS and CDR2 FQNEAQ. The CDR3 sequence: CANEGASGNTIYF. CDR3 DNA sequence: TGTGCCAACGAAGGGGCGTCTGGAAACACCATATATTTT.

The V gene is TRBV6-5, the J gene TRBJ2-2, with D perhaps TRBD1 (6 bases). Germline CDR1 is MNHEY and CDR2 is SVGAGI. The V gene lost 6 bases and the J gene lost 2 bases, with 10 bases spanning the gap. This CDR3 has 14 residues. The CDR3 loop is CASRGTPNTGELFF. The CDR3 nucleotides are TGTGCCAGCAGGGGGACACCTAACACCGGGGAGCTGTTTTTT.

The rearrangement joins TRBV5-8 to TRBJ1-5; 10 nucleotides agree with TRBD1. The germline V gene has CDR1 SGHTS and CDR2 YDEGEE. V shed 6 bases, J shed 4 bases, and the junction held 7 bases outside the gene matches. The CDR3 runs 15 residues. CDR3 DNA sequence: TGTGCCAGCAATCGACAGGGGGCTGGTAATCAGCCCCAGCATTTT. Translating gives CASNRQGAGNQPQHF.

The chain recombines TRBV11-2 with TRBJ2-2, with unresolved D. The CDR3 covers 12 residues. Germline V lookup: CDR1 SGHAT, CDR2 FQNNGV. V was pared by 5 bases and J by 7 bases, with 8 bases between. This chain's CDR3 is CASSHTLGELFF. The CDR3, as DNA: TGTGCCAGCAGCCATACTCTCGGGGAGCTGTTTTTT.

The CDR3 here is CASSPPDRGLGNEQFF. As DNA, the CDR3 is TGTGCCAGCTCACCACCGGACAGGGGGCTAGGAAATGAGCAGTTCTTC. This chain links TRBV18 with TRBJ2-1; 11 nucleotides match TRBD1. The V and J ends lost 0 bases and 7 bases, in that order; junction bases with no gene match: 5. The CDR3 length is 16 residues. The germline V gene has CDR1 KGHSH and CDR2 LQKENI.